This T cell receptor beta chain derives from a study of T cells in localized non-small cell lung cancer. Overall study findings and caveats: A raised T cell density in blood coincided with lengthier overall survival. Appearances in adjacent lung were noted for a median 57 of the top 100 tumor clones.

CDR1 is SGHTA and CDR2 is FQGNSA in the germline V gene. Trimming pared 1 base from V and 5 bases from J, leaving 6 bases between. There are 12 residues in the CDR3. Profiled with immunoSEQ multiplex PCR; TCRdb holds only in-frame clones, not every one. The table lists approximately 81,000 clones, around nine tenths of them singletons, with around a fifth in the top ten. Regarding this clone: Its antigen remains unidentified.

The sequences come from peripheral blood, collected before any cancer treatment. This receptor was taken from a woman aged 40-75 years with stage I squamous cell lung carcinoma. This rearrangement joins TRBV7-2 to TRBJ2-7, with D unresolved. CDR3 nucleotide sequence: TGTGCCAGCAGCTTAGGGGTGGACGAGCAGTACTTC. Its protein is CASSLGVDEQYF. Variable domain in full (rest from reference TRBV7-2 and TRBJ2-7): GAGVSQSPSNKVTEKGKDVELRCDPISGHTALYWYRQSLGQGLEFLIYFQGNSAPDKSGLPSDRFSAERTGGSVSTLTIQRTQQEDSAVYLCASSLGVDEQYFGPGTRLTVT.